This T cell receptor (beta chain) was profiled in a study of T cell responses to AZD1222 COVID-19 vaccine. Regarding the study as a whole: Unmutated regions of variants are reportedly targeted by nearly half of spike-specific TCRs. Donor demographics were predominantly white British with a female majority; clonal diversity may be underestimated. Vaccine-associated CD4 TCRs ranged over spike, dominating at 160-218 and 743-854.

Some clones are missing from TCRdb's copy, which holds only in-frame ones; the method was immunoSEQ multiplex PCR. Of tens of thousands of clones listed, over 80% are singletons. On this clone: The target antigen is unknown.

This CDR3 spans 10 amino acids. Germline-derived CDR1 and CDR2 are ENHRY and SYGVKD. The ends were cut back, 3 bases at V and 6 bases at J, with 3 bases in the middle. The rearrangement links TRBV10-3 to TRBJ2-7; D remains ambiguous. The sequence came from an adult who received the AZD1222 COVID-19 vaccine. The sample was peripheral blood, taken 28 days after the second AZD1222 dose. The CDR3 DNA reads as TGTGCCATCAGTGAAATCGAGCAGTACTTC. Translating gives CAISEIEQYF.